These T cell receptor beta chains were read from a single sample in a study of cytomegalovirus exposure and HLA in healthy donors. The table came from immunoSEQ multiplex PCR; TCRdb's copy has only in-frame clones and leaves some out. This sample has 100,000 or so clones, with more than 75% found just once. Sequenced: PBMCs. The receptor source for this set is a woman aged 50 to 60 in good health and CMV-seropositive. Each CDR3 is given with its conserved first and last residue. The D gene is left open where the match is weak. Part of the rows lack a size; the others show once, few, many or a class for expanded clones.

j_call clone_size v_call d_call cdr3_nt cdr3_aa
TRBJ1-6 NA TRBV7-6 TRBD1 TGTGCCAGCAGCCAGGGGGGCTTCGGGAGCAATTCACCCCTCCACTTT CASSQGGFGSNSPLHF
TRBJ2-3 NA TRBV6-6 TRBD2 TGTGCCAGCAGTCTAGCGGGGGGATACACAGATACGCAGTATTTT CASSLAGGYTDTQYF
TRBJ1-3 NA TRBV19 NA TGTGCCAGTAGTATAGCGGGAGGACACCCCTCTGGAAACACCATATATTTT CASSIAGGHPSGNTIYF
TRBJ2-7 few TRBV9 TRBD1 TGTGCCAGCAGCGTAGACGGACAGGCCGACGGGGAGCAGTACTTC CASSVDGQADGEQYF
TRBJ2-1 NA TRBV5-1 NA TGCGCCAGCAGCCCACCTGCAGGCCACAATGAGCAGTTCTTC CASSPPAGHNEQFF
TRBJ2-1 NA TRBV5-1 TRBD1 TGCGCCAGCAGCCTACAAGGACAGGTGGGTGAGCAGTTCTTC CASSLQGQVGEQFF
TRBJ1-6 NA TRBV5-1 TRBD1 TGCGCCAGCAGCTTGGAGGGACAGGGCTATAATTCACCCCTCCACTTT CASSLEGQGYNSPLHF
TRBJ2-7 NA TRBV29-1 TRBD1 TGCAGCGTCGTAGGGACAGGGGGAACCTACGAGCAGTACTTC CSVVGTGGTYEQYF
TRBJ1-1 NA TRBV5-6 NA TGTGCCAGCAGCTTCGACATAAACACTGAAGCTTTCTTT CASSFDINTEAFF
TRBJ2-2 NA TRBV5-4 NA TGTGCCAGCAGCCTGGGAGACGGGGAGCTGTTTTTT CASSLGDGELFF
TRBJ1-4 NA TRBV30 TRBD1 TGTGCCTGGAGTGGAGGACAGGAAGCAACTAATGAAAAACTGTTTTTT CAWSGGQEATNEKLFF
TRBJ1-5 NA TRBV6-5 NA TGTGCCAGCAGTTCTTTTCGGGGTAGCAATCAGCCCCAGCATTTT CASSSFRGSNQPQHF
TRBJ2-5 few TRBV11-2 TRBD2 TGTGCCAGCAGCTTAGTTAAGGGGCTAGCGGGGGCAGAGACCCAGTACTTC CASSLVKGLAGAETQYF
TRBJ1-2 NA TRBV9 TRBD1 TGTGCCAGCACCCCAGGGGGCGCAGACTATGGCTACACCTTC CASTPGGADYGYTF
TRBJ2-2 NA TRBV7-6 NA TGTGCCAGCAGCTTAGCGCGGGTAGGGAGGACCGGGGAGCTGTTTTTT CASSLARVGRTGELFF
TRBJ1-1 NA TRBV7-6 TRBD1 TGTGCCAGCAGCCCCAGGACAGGGCCCATGAACACTGAAGCTTTCTTT CASSPRTGPMNTEAFF
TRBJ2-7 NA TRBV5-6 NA TGTGCCAGCAGAGAGGACGGGAGAGTCCCCTACGAGCAGTACTTC CASREDGRVPYEQYF
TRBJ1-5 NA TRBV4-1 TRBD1 TGCGCCAGCAGCCAAGGACAGGGGGCTTCTCAGCCCCAGCATTTT CASSQGQGASQPQHF
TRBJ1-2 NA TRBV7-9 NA TGTGCCAGCAGCTTAAGCGCTATCTACTATGGCTACACCTTC CASSLSAIYYGYTF
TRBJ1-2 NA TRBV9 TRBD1 TGTGCCAGCAGCCCCGGGGACAGGGGGGGCTATGGCTACACCTTC CASSPGDRGGYGYTF
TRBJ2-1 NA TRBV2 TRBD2 TGTGCCAGCAGTCCTTCGGGACTAGCGGGGGTGCATGAGCAGTTCTTC CASSPSGLAGVHEQFF
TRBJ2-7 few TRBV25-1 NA TGTGCCAGCAGTGTGAGGCACGAGCAGTACTTC CASSVRHEQYF
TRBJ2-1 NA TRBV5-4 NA TGTGCCAGCAGCTTTCGACTAGAGGACTACAATGAGCAGTTCTTC CASSFRLEDYNEQFF
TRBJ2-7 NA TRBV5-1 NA TGCGCCAGCAGCGGCAAGCCAGGCTACGAGCAGTACTTC CASSGKPGYEQYF
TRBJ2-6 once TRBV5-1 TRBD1 TGCGCCAGCAGCTTGGGGGGGACAGGGTCTGGGGCCAACGTCCTGACTTTC CASSLGGTGSGANVLTF
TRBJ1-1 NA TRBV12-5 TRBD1 TGTGTCTCGCTAGTGGCCCTGGGACAGCCGAGGTTTAACACTGAAGCTTTCTTT CVSLVALGQPRFNTEAFF
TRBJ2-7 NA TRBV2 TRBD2 TGTGCCAGCAGTTTTCGGACTAGCGGGATCTACGAGCAGTACTTC CASSFRTSGIYEQYF
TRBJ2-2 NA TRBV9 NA TGTGCCAGCAGCGCAGAGGTCGGGGAGCTGTTTTTT CASSAEVGELFF
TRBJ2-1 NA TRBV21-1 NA TGTGCCAGCAGCAATCCGCGGCGGGAGTGGTCGTACAATGAGCAGTTCTTC CASSNPRREWSYNEQFF
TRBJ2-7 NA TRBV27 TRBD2 TGTGCCAGCAGGGGGACTAGCGGGAGGTTCTCCTACGAGCAGTACTTC CASRGTSGRFSYEQYF
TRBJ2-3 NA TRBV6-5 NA TGTGCCAGCAAACGGGGTCTTAGCACAGATACGCAGTATTTT CASKRGLSTDTQYF
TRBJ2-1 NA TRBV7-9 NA TGTGCCAGCAGCTTAGACCAGGGGCGGGATGAGCAGTTCTTC CASSLDQGRDEQFF
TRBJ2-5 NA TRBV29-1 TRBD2 TGCAGCGCCCAACTAGCGGGAGAGGAGACCCAGTACTTC CSAQLAGEETQYF
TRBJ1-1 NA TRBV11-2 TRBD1 TGTGCCAGCAGCCCAGTCCCGGGACAGGGAAGGAACACTGAAGCTTTCTTT CASSPVPGQGRNTEAFF
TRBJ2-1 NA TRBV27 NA TGTGCCAGCAGGGGGGGGGCATACAATGAGCAGCTCTTC CASRGGAYNEQLF
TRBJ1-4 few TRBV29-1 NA TGCAGCGTTGAAGTGGGGGGAAATGAAAAACTGTTTTTT CSVEVGGNEKLFF
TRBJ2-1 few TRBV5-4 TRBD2 TGTGCCAGCAGCTTGGGGAGTAGCGGGTATGCGAATGAGCAGTTCTTC CASSLGSSGYANEQFF